One sample yielded the 27 T cell receptor beta chains listed below, sequenced in a study of blood T cell repertoires in COVID-19. TCRdb's table, derived via immunoSEQ multiplex PCR, lists solely in-frame clones and lacks some. The sample has 250,000 to 350,000 clones; around 91% are singletons. Sequences were obtained from PBMCs or T cells enriched from blood (not recorded which). All receptors derive from a woman aged 18-30 years who had recovered from COVID-19.

This clone has just one count. The chain employs TRBV3-1 (or the pseudogene TRBV3-2) and TRBJ1-1; 7 nucleotides match TRBD1. The CDR3 extends over 15 amino acids. The germline gives CDR1 LGHDT, CDR2 YNNKEL (reference sequence). Unmatched junction bases numbered 6, after V lost 4 bases and J lost 1 base. The CDR3 DNA reads as TGTGCCAGCAGCCCCCGGGACAGAGCGAACACTGAAGCTTTCTTT. Translated, it gives CASSPRDRANTEAFF.

In the case of this clone: A junction boundary mismatches the germline segment, possibly from a read error. This CDR3 is CASSLAAPRDRWEETQYF. The CDR3 bases are TGTGCTAGCAGCTTGGCCGCCCCTCGGGACAGGTGGGAAGAGACCCAGTACTTC. The V gene is TRBV7-7, the J gene TRBJ2-5, with 8 nucleotides matching TRBD1. Germline CDR1 is SSHAT and CDR2 is FNYEAQ (reference sequence). This CDR3 is 18 amino acids long.

CDR3 loop: CASSQAPFEGRRAYNSPLHF. The DNA for the CDR3 is TGTGCCAGCAGCCAAGCGCCATTCGAGGGTCGGCGTGCCTATAATTCACCCCTCCACTTT. The chain joins TRBV4-2 to TRBJ1-6; D unresolved. V dropped 1 base and J dropped 2 bases, with 21 bases sitting between them. This CDR3 is 20 amino acids long. The germline V gene encodes CDR1 LGHNA and CDR2 YNFKEQ.

The rearrangement uses TRBV28 and TRBJ2-1, with TRBD2 identical over 16 bases. The CDR3 runs to 17 residues. Trimming at V came to 5 bases and at J to 8 bases, leaving 9 bases not matched to a gene. Germline-derived CDR1 and CDR2 are MDHEN and SYDVKM. CDR3 sequence: CASSVGLAGGREYEQFF. Here the CDR3 DNA reads TGTGCCAGCAGTGTGGGACTAGCGGGGGGGCGAGAGTATGAGCAGTTCTTC.

The gene calls are TRBV28 and TRBJ2-3; D call uncertain. This CDR3 has 14 residues. Germline V gene sequence: CDR1 MDHEN, CDR2 SYDVKM. Trimming took 3 bases from V and 2 from J, leaving 9 bases between them. The CDR3 reads CASSLGQVTDTQYF. The CDR3 DNA sequence: TGTGCCAGCAGTTTGGGTCAGGTCACAGATACGCAGTATTTT.

The chain is built from TRBV4-2 and TRBJ2-2; 7 nucleotides line up with TRBD1. The ends lost 3 bases at V and 4 bases at J; junction bases unmatched: 14. The CDR3 extends over 18 amino acids. CDR1 is LGHNA and CDR2 is YNFKEQ in the germline V gene. The CDR3 bases are TGTGCCAGCAGCCACCCGACTGAGGGGGCGCGTCTCACCGGGGAGCTGTTTTTT. Protein sequence: CASSHPTEGARLTGELFF.

The chain links TRBV24-1 to TRBJ2-7, with TRBD2 matching 7 bases. V lost 0 bases, J lost 4 bases, and 5 bases stayed unmatched. The CDR3 is 15 amino acids. Germline V CDR1 and CDR2: KGHDR, SFDVKD. CDR3 residues: CATSDLRLAAYEQYF. CDR3 DNA sequence: TGTGCCACCAGTGATTTGAGGCTAGCGGCTTACGAGCAGTACTTC.

This rearrangement joins TRBV23-1 to TRBJ1-5; 7 nucleotides line up with TRBD1. TRBV23-1 is placed among ORFs of uncertain function. The CDR3 runs to 15 residues. V dropped 3 bases and J dropped 4; count of bases not matched to a gene: 6. The CDR3 spells CASSHWDSSNQPQHF. The CDR3 region has the DNA TGCGCCAGCAGTCACTGGGACAGCTCTAATCAGCCCCAGCATTTT.

This chain uses TRBV19 with TRBJ2-7, with TRBD1 as a possible D gene (6 bases). Between the trimmed V and J ends, which lost 8 bases and 6 bases, there was a span of 14 bases. Germline V gene lookup returns CDR1 LNHDA and CDR2 SQIVND (reference sequence). This CDR3 comprises 12 residues. CDR3 region: CASQVGALEQYF. CDR3 sequence (DNA): TGTGCCAGTCAGGTGGGGGCCCTCGAGCAGTACTTC.

The rearrangement joins TRBV28 to TRBJ1-2; the D is unclear. Trimming took 1 base from V and 8 from J, leaving 20 bases between them. The CDR3 is 16 residues long. The V gene's germline CDR1 is MDHEN and CDR2 SYDVKM. The CDR3 DNA follows: TGTGCCAGCAGTTTATTTGTCACGGTCGGGGTGAGCGGCTACACCTTC. It codes for CASSLFVTVGVSGYTF.

The chain uses TRBV5-1 and TRBJ1-4, with 11 bases aligning to TRBD1. The J segment lost 8 bases and the V segment lost 4 bases, leaving 7 bases of the junction unmatched. Per the germline V gene, CDR1 is SGHRS and CDR2 is YFSETQ. The length of the CDR3 is 15 residues. In DNA, the CDR3 is TGCGCCAGCAGCCGAGCCCGGGACAGGGGGGAAAAACTGTTTTTT. This translates into CASSRARDRGEKLFF.

The chain links TRBV9 to TRBJ1-2; 8 bases agree with TRBD1. Germline trimming cut 6 bases from V and 7 bases from J; bases unmatched to any gene: 11. Per germline, CDR1 SGDLS and CDR2 YYNGEE. The CDR3 extends over 14 amino acids. CDR3 residues: CASTITGGGGGYTF. The CDR3 coding sequence is TGTGCCAGCACCATAACAGGGGGGGGAGGTGGCTACACCTTC.

The chain has TRBV6-1 and TRBJ2-4; no definite D call. The CDR3 covers 15 residues. Trimming shortened V by 2 bases and J by 0 bases, and 8 bases separated the two germline ends. Germline CDR1 and CDR2: MNHNS and SASEGT. CDR3 protein: CASSEFTGAKNIQYF. CDR3 DNA sequence: TGTGCCAGCAGTGAATTCACGGGAGCCAAAAACATTCAGTACTTC.

V is TRBV7-9 and J is TRBJ1-2, with 7 bases lining up with TRBD1. The V gene end was trimmed by 5 bases and the J gene end by 4 bases; junction bases not matched to a gene: 13. The germline V gene encodes CDR1 SEHNR and CDR2 FQNEAQ (reference sequence). The CDR3 runs to 16 residues. The CDR3 DNA reads as TGTGCCAGCAGCGCAAAGGGGGCAGGGAGTAGCTATGGCTACACCTTC. Translated, it gives CASSAKGAGSSYGYTF.

V is TRBV19 and J is TRBJ2-7; D might be TRBD1 (6 bases). The CDR3 consists of 15 residues. CDR1 LNHDA and CDR2 SQIVND come from the germline V gene (reference sequence). The ends were cut back, 5 bases at V and 2 bases at J, with 16 bases in the middle. CDR3 nucleotides: TGTGCCAGTAGTCCGGGGACACCTACACCCTACGAGCAGTACTTC. It encodes CASSPGTPTPYEQYF.

This chain uses TRBV6-1 with TRBJ1-3; the D is unclear. V lost 1 base and J 0 bases, leaving 7 bases between the germline ends. Germline V CDR1 and CDR2: MNHNS, SASEGT. This CDR3 has 15 residues. In nucleotides, the CDR3 is TGTGCCAGCAGTGAAGATGACTACTCTGGAAACACCATATATTTT. Encoded protein: CASSEDDYSGNTIYF.

The chain uses TRBV6-5 and TRBJ1-6; D gene uncertain. Trimming left V 2 bases short and J 7 bases short, with 3 bases between. CDR1 and CDR2 (germline): MNHEY, SVGAGI. CDR3 length equals 12 residues. The CDR3 DNA follows: TGTGCCAGCAGTTACCGGAATTCACCCCTCCACTTT. It encodes CASSYRNSPLHF.

The chain has TRBV7-9 and TRBJ2-1; possibly TRBD2 for D (6 bases). Between the trimmed V and J ends, which lost 0 bases and 6 bases, there was a span of 21 bases. The germline gives CDR1 SEHNR, CDR2 FQNEAQ (reference sequence). The CDR3 is 18 amino acids. The CDR3 sequence: CASSLAGWGGRRGNEQFF. CDR3 coding DNA: TGTGCCAGCAGCTTAGCGGGATGGGGCGGCCGGCGGGGCAATGAGCAGTTCTTC.

The chain couples TRBV3-1 (or the pseudogene TRBV3-2) to TRBJ2-6, with a weak D call TRBD2 (6 bases). CDR1 and CDR2 from the germline V gene are LGHDT and YNNKEL (reference sequence). V was trimmed by 2 bases and J by 2 bases, leaving 10 bases between them. There are 16 residues in the CDR3. CDR3 sequence (DNA): TGTGCCAGCAGCCAACAGGGCGGGACTGGGGCCAACGTCCTGACTTTC. Translating gives CASSQQGGTGANVLTF.

At least ten counts were recorded for this clone. The chain joins TRBV3-1 (or the pseudogene TRBV3-2) to TRBJ1-1; unclear D gene. Germline V gene sequence: CDR1 LGHDT, CDR2 YNNKEL (reference sequence). Trimming stripped 0 bases from V and 1 base from J, with 6 bases between. The CDR3 loop spans 14 amino acids. CDR3: CASSQETENTEAFF. The CDR3 DNA sequence: TGTGCCAGCAGCCAAGAAACAGAGAACACTGAAGCTTTCTTT.

This clone has just one count. CDR3 bases: TGCGCCAGCAGCTTAGCAGGGGCAACTGGAAACACCATATATTTT. It encodes CASSLAGATGNTIYF. This sequence joins TRBV5-1 and TRBJ1-3; D possibly corresponds to TRBD1 (6 bases). With 2 bases removed from V and 2 bases from J, the gap between germline ends came to 11 bases. This CDR3 comprises 15 residues. The germline gives CDR1 SGHRS, CDR2 YFSETQ.

The rearrangement joins TRBV5-1 to TRBJ2-1, with D maybe TRBD1 (6 bases). This CDR3 contains 16 residues. Germline V CDR1 and CDR2: SGHRS, YFSETQ. Trimming removed 0 bases from V and 0 bases from J, with 10 bases in between. The CDR3 loop is CASSLGQALSYNEQFF. The CDR3 DNA is TGCGCCAGCAGCTTGGGACAGGCCCTCTCCTACAATGAGCAGTTCTTC.

The rearrangement links TRBV4-2 to TRBJ2-7, with D uncertain. Trimming pared 3 bases from V and 6 bases from J, leaving 21 bases between. This CDR3 is 16 amino acids long. Germline V gives CDR1 LGHNA, CDR2 YNFKEQ. CDR3 amino acids: CASSHFLTRLFFEQYF. Here the CDR3 DNA reads TGTGCCAGCAGCCACTTCCTAACCCGTCTCTTTTTCGAGCAGTACTTC.

The chain has TRBV4-1 and TRBJ1-4; no definite D call. Germline CDR1 and CDR2: MGHRA and YSYEKL. Trimming cost V 1 base and J 0 bases, with 6 bases left between them. The CDR3 is 15 amino acids. The DNA for the CDR3 is TGCGCCAGCAGCCAAGCCTATCCAACTAATGAAAAACTGTTTTTT. Its translation: CASSQAYPTNEKLFF.

This sequence joins TRBV11-2 and TRBJ1-1; D not certain. CDR3 length equals 14 residues. Germline V CDR1 and CDR2: SGHAT, FQNNGV. Trimming took off 0 bases at V and 7 bases at J, with 12 bases between the two ends. For the CDR3, the DNA is TGTGCCAGCAGCTTAGATCTGGCAGTGAATGAAGCTTTCTTT. Protein: CASSLDLAVNEAFF. Together with reference TRBV11-2 and TRBJ1-1, the CDR3 gives the full variable domain: EAGVAQSPRYKIIEKRQSVAFWCNPISGHATLYWYQQILGQGPKLLIQFQNNGVVDDSQLPKDRFSAERLKGVDSTLKIQPAKLEDSAVYLCASSLDLAVNEAFFGQGTRLTVV.

This rearrangement joins TRBV27 to TRBJ1-4; D gene unclear. CDR3 length: 14 residues. CDR1 is MNHEY and CDR2 is SMNVEV in the germline V gene (reference sequence). V was pared by 3 bases and J by 6 bases, with 11 bases between. In DNA, the CDR3 is TGTGCCAGCAGTTTTAGAGTCCGGTATGAAAAACTGTTTTTT. The encoded protein is CASSFRVRYEKLFF.

This clone was detected once. The chain carries TRBV27 and TRBJ1-1; 10 bases are a match to TRBD1. The CDR3 loop spans 16 amino acids. V shed 5 bases, J shed 3 bases, and the junction held 9 bases outside the gene matches. The germline V gene encodes CDR1 MNHEY and CDR2 SMNVEV (reference sequence). The CDR3 is CASSIRTGGWDTEAFF. The CDR3, as DNA: TGTGCCAGCAGTATAAGGACAGGGGGTTGGGACACTGAAGCTTTCTTT.